The entry below gives a single T cell receptor beta chain sequence along with its context. The same CDR3 can be traced to other DNA sequences in this sample. This specimen comes from a study of blood T cell repertoires in COVID-19. Whole-study context: The United States, Italy and Spain were the sources of the acute and convalescent COVID-19 samples. Sample material is recorded as cDNA or gDNA derived from T cells, B-cell-depleted T cells, or PBMCs.

The germline V gene encodes CDR1 SEHNR and CDR2 FQNEAQ (reference sequence). Between the trimmed V and J ends, which lost 4 bases and 5 bases, there was a span of 11 bases. This CDR3 has 13 residues. Authors' analysis steps: Reference gene primers were amplified, and this amplification served to estimate nucleated cell counts. Clones were sequenced by immunoSEQ multiplex PCR, and TCRdb holds only the in-frame ones, with some missing. D and trimming were read from the DNA, whereas the V and J calls and clone size are those reported in that table. The data show a few hundred thousand clones, 80% to 90% seen once.

Specimen: peripheral blood. J is TRBJ2-5 and V is TRBV7-9, with D tentatively TRBD1 (5 bases). The receptor comes from a man aged 40-49 years with acute or convalescent COVID-19. CDR3 nucleotides: TGTGCCAGCAGCTATCAGGGATGGGAGACCCAGTACTTC. This codes for CASSYQGWETQYF. The full variable domain, in which reference TRBV7-9 and TRBJ2-5 provide the parts outside the CDR3, is DTGVSQNPRHKITKRGQNVTFRCDPISEHNRLYWYRQTLGQGPEFLTYFQNEAQLEKSRLLSDRFSAERPKGSFSTLEIQRTEQGDSAMYLCASSYQGWETQYFGPGTRLLVL.